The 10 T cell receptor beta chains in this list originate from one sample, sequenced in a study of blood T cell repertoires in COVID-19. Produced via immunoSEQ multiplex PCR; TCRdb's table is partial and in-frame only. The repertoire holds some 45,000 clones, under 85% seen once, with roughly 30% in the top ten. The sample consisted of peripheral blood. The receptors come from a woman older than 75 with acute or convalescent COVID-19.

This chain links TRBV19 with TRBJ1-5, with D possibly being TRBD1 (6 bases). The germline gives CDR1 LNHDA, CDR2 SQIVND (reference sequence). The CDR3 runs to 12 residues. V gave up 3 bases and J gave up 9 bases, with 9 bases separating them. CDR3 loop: CASSIGTWPQHF. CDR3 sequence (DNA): TGTGCCAGTAGTATCGGGACATGGCCCCAGCATTTT.

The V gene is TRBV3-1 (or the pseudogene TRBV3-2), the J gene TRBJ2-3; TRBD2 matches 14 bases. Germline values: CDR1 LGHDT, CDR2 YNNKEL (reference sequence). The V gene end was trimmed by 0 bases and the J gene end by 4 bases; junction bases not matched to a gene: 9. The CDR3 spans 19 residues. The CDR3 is CASSQDQGTSGSLPDTQYF. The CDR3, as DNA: TGTGCCAGCAGCCAAGATCAGGGGACTAGCGGGAGTCTGCCAGATACGCAGTATTTT.

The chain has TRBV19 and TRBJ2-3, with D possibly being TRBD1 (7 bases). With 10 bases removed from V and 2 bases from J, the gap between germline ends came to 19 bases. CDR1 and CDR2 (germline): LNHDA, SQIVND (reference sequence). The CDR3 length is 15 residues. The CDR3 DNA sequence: TGTGCCACCATGCAGGGGGGCGCCCCCACAGATACGCAGTATTTT. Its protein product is CATMQGGAPTDTQYF.

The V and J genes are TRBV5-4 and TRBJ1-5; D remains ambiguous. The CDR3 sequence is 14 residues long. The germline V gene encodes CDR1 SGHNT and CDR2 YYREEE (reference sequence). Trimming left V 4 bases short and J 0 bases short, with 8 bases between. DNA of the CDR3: TGTGCCAGCAGCGCGGGTGGTAGCAATCAGCCCCAGCATTTT. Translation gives CASSAGGSNQPQHF.

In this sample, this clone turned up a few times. CDR3 coding DNA: TGTGCCAGCAGCCAAGGCGGGGGGGGCTATGGCTACACCTTC. Translated, it gives CASSQGGGGYGYTF. V gene TRBV3-1 (or the pseudogene TRBV3-2) combines with J gene TRBJ1-2, with a possible D match to TRBD1 (5 bases). Germline V CDR1 and CDR2: LGHDT, YNNKEL (reference sequence). There are 14 residues in the CDR3. Trimming cost V 1 base and J 4 bases, with 10 bases left between them.

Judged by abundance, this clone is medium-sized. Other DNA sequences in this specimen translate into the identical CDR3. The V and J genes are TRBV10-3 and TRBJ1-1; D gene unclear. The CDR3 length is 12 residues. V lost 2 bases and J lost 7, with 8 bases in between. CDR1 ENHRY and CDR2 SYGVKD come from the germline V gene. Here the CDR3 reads CAISESTVEAFF. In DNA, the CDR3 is TGTGCCATCAGTGAGAGCACAGTTGAAGCTTTCTTT.

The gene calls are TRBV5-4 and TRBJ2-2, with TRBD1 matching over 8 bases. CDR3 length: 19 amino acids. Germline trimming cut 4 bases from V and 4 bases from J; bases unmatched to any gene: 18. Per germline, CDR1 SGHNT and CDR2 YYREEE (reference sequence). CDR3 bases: TGTGCCAGCAGCCCTCAACGAGGGGGGCAGGGGGCAAGCACCGGGGAGCTGTTTTTT. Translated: CASSPQRGGQGASTGELFF.

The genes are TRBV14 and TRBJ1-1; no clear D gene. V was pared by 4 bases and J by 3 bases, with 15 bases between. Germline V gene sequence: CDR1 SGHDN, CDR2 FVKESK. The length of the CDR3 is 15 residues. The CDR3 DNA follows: TGTGCCAGCAGCCGTTTCAGTACAGCCTACACTGAAGCTTTCTTT. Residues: CASSRFSTAYTEAFF.

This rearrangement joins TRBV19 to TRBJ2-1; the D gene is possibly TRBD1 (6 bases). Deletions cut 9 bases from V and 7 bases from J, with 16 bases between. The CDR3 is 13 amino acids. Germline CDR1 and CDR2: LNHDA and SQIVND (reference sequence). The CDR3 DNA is TGTGCCAGCCGGTACATTACAGGGAATGAGCAGTTCTTC. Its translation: CASRYITGNEQFF.

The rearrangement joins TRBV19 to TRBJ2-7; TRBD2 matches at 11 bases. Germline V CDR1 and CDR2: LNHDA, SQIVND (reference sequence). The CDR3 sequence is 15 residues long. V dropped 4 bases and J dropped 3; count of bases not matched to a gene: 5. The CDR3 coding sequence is TGTGCCAGTAGTAGCTTAGCGGGAGGGCTCTACGAGCAGTACTTC. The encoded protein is CASSSLAGGLYEQYF.